These 7 T cell receptor beta chains came from one sample sequenced in a study of early T cells in non-severe SARS-CoV-2 infection. TCRdb processed the 5' RACE reads anew with MiXCR; each CDR3 protein has one entry. The sample lists some 90,000 distinct CDR3 sequences; about 15% were seen once. Specimen: whole blood. These receptors were obtained from an adult who was a healthcare worker with PCR-confirmed SARS-CoV-2 infection or an uninfected control (not recorded which).

CDR3 amino acids: CASSLYQQRQETQYF. For the CDR3, the DNA is TGTGCCAGCAGTTTATACCAGCAGCGACAAGAGACCCAGTACTTC. The rearrangement links TRBV28 to TRBJ2-5; no reliable D call. In germline, CDR1 is MDHEN, CDR2 SYDVKM. The CDR3 covers 15 residues. The germline V and J ends were trimmed by 1 base and 2 bases, with 11 bases remaining between them.

This clonotype was picked up a small number of times. As DNA, the CDR3 is TGTGCCAGCAGCCCATCCCGCTCTAGCGGATTAAATGAGCAGTTCTTC. Amino acid sequence: CASSPSRSSGLNEQFF. The chain couples TRBV12-3 or TRBV12-4 to TRBJ2-1; 7 bases are a match to TRBD2. The CDR3 sequence is 16 residues long. Unmatched junction bases numbered 15, after V lost 6 bases and J lost 7 bases.

The chain has TRBV20-1 and TRBJ1-1, with D maybe TRBD1 (5 bases). V was cut by 3 bases and J by 2 bases, with 16 bases left in between. The CDR3 sequence is 15 residues long. Germline CDR1 and CDR2: DFQATT and SNEGSKA (reference sequence). CDR3 region: CSARDLAGVNTEAFF. CDR3 sequence (DNA): TGCAGTGCTAGGGACTTAGCGGGGGTTAACACTGAAGCTTTCTTT.

This clonotype came up many times. The genes are TRBV15 and TRBJ1-3; D remains unclear. There are 14 residues in the CDR3. Looked up from germline, CDR1 is LNHNV and CDR2 is YYDKDF (reference sequence). V was shortened by 0 bases and J by 0 bases, with 3 bases between the two germline ends. CDR3 protein: CATSREISGNTIYF. DNA of the CDR3: TGTGCCACCAGCAGAGAGATCTCTGGAAACACCATATATTTT.

This rearrangement joins TRBV27 to TRBJ2-1; 9 bases agree with TRBD2. Per germline, CDR1 MNHEY and CDR2 SMNVEV (reference sequence). The CDR3 spans 13 residues. J gave up 9 bases and V 4 bases, and 4 bases lay outside the gene matches. The CDR3 loop is CASSWGLAAEQFF. The CDR3 DNA is TGTGCCAGCAGTTGGGGACTAGCCGCTGAGCAGTTCTTC.

This rearrangement joins TRBV12-3 or TRBV12-4 to TRBJ2-3; 10 bases are shared with TRBD2. The CDR3 consists of 15 residues. The V and J ends lost 6 bases and 0 bases, in that order; junction bases with no gene match: 3. CDR3: CASSPGLASTDTQYF. CDR3 nucleotides: TGTGCCAGCAGCCCGGGACTAGCGAGCACAGATACGCAGTATTTT.

The V and J genes are TRBV10-2 and TRBJ2-1; D not resolved. V dropped 4 bases and J dropped 0 bases, with 10 bases sitting between them. Germline V gene lookup returns CDR1 WSHSY and CDR2 SAAADI. The CDR3 loop spans 15 amino acids. For the CDR3, the DNA is TGCGCCAGCAGTGGCCCCCGCGGCTCCTACAATGAGCAGTTCTTC. It codes for CASSGPRGSYNEQFF.